This TCR beta chain was found in a study of blood T cells in healthy people across ages. Germline CDR1 LNHNV, CDR2 YYDKDF (reference sequence). This CDR3 is built from 15 residues. Every sample gave at least 5 micrograms of total RNA when it was extracted. Primed by a sample-barcoded 5' primer and a J-beta primer mix, a second PCR proceeded for about 6 to 11 cycles. Carrying 12 random nucleotides, a template-switch adaptor labeled each individual cDNA molecule. Paired-end reads containing CDR3 totaled no fewer than 3 million for each sample. TCRdb called the 5' RACE reads again in MiXCR, with one record for every CDR3 protein. Here the sample spans about 1.5 million distinct CDR3 sequences, roughly 43% being singletons.

Sequencing was carried out using blood. This receptor was taken from a woman younger than 35 in good health. This sequence joins TRBV15 and TRBJ2-5; no definite D call. With the DNA end fitting TRBJ2-1 better, the J assignment may be wrong. The CDR3 loop is CATSRTRTTQETQFF. CDR3 sequence (DNA): TGTGCCACCAGCAGAACAAGGACGACACAAGAGACCCAGTTCTTC.